This T cell receptor beta chain was identified in a study of blood T cell repertoires in COVID-19. Study as a whole: The samples span acute and convalescent COVID-19 from the United States, Italy and Spain. PBMCs, B-cell-depleted T cells, or T cells were the source of the cDNA or gDNA that made up the material.

In the study's own analysis: Reference gene primer amplification gave estimated nucleated cell counts. TCRdb keeps only in-frame clones here, not all; method: immunoSEQ multiplex PCR. Clonal size and the V and J genes are those of that table, whereas D and trimming came from the DNA. The profile shows around 100,000 clones, roughly 80% of them singletons. CDR1 KGHDR and CDR2 SFDVKD come from the germline V gene. V was pared by 0 bases and J by 10 bases, with 8 bases of the junction left unmatched. The CDR3 has 16 residues. Sample: peripheral blood. J is TRBJ2-1 and V is TRBV24-1; TRBD2 agrees at 10 bases. The origin of this receptor is a man aged 45-65 years with active or convalescent COVID-19. The CDR3 nucleotides are TGTGCCACCAGTGATTTGGCGCTAGCGGGAGCATCGGAGCAGTTCTTC. Residues: CATSDLALAGASEQFF.